These T cell receptor beta chains were read from a single sample in a study of breast tumors, draining lymph nodes, adjacent tissues. Using its own MiXCR run on the multiplex PCR reads, TCRdb lists one record per CDR3 protein. The table shows some 100,000 distinct CDR3 sequences, with approximately 21% occurring only once. The sample taken for sequencing was axillary lymph node tissue. These receptors came from a female donor with breast cancer. Some clones in this sample may be carry-over from other donors' samples. The CDR3 runs from the conserved cysteine through the conserved F or W. Fields, in order: clone size, V gene, D gene, CDR3 protein. A D gene is named only where the DNA matches it firmly. Size is omitted from some rows. Given values are once, few, many or a class for expanded clones.

many	TRBV18	NA	CASSRYGNQPQHF
many	TRBV5-1	NA	CASSDRTGRGEQYF
many	TRBV19	NA	CASTPGYPGEKLFF
few	TRBV6-5	NA	CASSQTFSTDTQYF
NA	TRBV10-3	NA	CAISEPGTRRTDTQYF
NA	TRBV24-1	TRBD1	CATSDGPGGTTIGGYTF
many	TRBV28	NA	CASSQAGHNNQPQHF
many	TRBV2	NA	CASSLTPGYEQYF
many	TRBV9	NA	CASSEGLGEFSGPDTQYF
NA	TRBV6-5	NA	CASSYDSTGGSTDTQYF
NA	TRBV28	TRBD1	CASKKTGANRGYTF
NA	TRBV3-1	TRBD1	CASSQAGPGTGHNEQFF
once	TRBV20-1	NA	CSARRGRGTEAFF
NA	TRBV2	NA	CASALGPTYEQYF
many	TRBV9	TRBD1	CASSWTGGAGGETQYF